The 10 T cell receptor beta chains listed next were all sequenced from one sample in a study of shared clonotypes between healthy human individuals. The naive CD8 subset, CD45RO-negative cells positively selected for CCR7, excluded terminally differentiated effector memory CD45RA+ cells. TCRdb's copy holds only in-frame clones and misses some; the assay was immunoSEQ multiplex PCR. This repertoire shows roughly 890,000 clones, almost 95% found once; its top ten account for under 30%. The sequenced sample consisted of naive CD8+ T cells sorted from blood. The source of these receptors is a man aged 25 to 45 in good health.

J is TRBJ2-1 and V is TRBV9; D is perhaps TRBD2 (6 bases). Trimming removed 3 bases at V and 0 bases at J, with 10 bases between. Germline CDR1 reads SGDLS; CDR2 reads YYNGEE. The CDR3 extends over 15 amino acids. The CDR3 bases are TGTGCCAGCAGCGGTAGCGGTAGCTCCTACAATGAGCAGTTCTTC. It translates to CASSGSGSSYNEQFF.

V and J are TRBV7-9 and TRBJ2-6; the D gene is possibly TRBD2 (5 bases). The germline gives CDR1 SEHNR, CDR2 FQNEAQ (reference sequence). This CDR3 spans 15 amino acids. V lost 2 bases, J lost 3 bases, and 8 bases lay in between. CDR3 bases: TGTGCCAGCAGCTTATCGGGGTTTGGGGCCAACGTCCTGACTTTC. It yields the protein CASSLSGFGANVLTF.

This clone showed up just once. Other nucleotide sequences in the sample specify the same CDR3. V and J are TRBV27 and TRBJ2-1; 8 nucleotides align to TRBD1. The CDR3 consists of 15 residues. J was trimmed by 2 bases and V by 2 bases; bases with no gene match: 2. Germline-derived CDR1 and CDR2 are MNHEY and SMNVEV (reference sequence). The CDR3 region is CASSLGTGPYNEQFF. The CDR3 DNA reads TGTGCCAGCAGTTTAGGGACAGGACCCTACAATGAGCAGTTCTTC.

The chain uses TRBV7-9 and TRBJ1-4; D is undetermined. The CDR3 is made up of 15 amino acids. V was shortened by 1 base and J by 6 bases, with 12 bases between the two germline ends. Germline values: CDR1 SEHNR, CDR2 FQNEAQ (reference sequence). The CDR3 loop is CASSLVGMLDEKLFF. CDR3 in DNA: TGTGCCAGCAGCTTAGTGGGGATGTTGGATGAAAAACTGTTTTTT.

V and J are TRBV6-1 and TRBJ2-5; D is possibly TRBD1 (5 bases). Trimming left V 5 bases short and J 5 bases short, with 18 bases between. This CDR3 has 15 amino acids. CDR1 and CDR2 from the germline V gene are MNHNS and SASEGT. DNA for the CDR3: TGTGCCAGCAGTTTGGCGACTCTGGCAGGGGAGACCCAGTACTTC. It is translated as CASSLATLAGETQYF.

The chain employs TRBV27 and TRBJ2-5; D gene uncertain. The CDR3 covers 13 residues. Trimming pared 8 bases from V and 0 bases from J, leaving 10 bases between. Germline V CDR1 and CDR2: MNHEY, SMNVEV (reference sequence). The CDR3 region has the DNA TGTGCCAGCTCGGATCGGCACCAAGAGACCCAGTACTTC. Its protein product is CASSDRHQETQYF.

A remark on this clone: A junction boundary mismatches the germline segment, possibly from a read error. The identical CDR3 is also encoded by other nucleotide sequences in the sample. The chain has TRBV9 and TRBJ1-1; D is uncertain. Germline V gene data show CDR1 as SGDLS and CDR2 as YYNGEE. The CDR3 length is 15 residues. CDR3 coding DNA: TGTGCCAGCAGCGTATCCCCCGCGGCAGACACTGAAGCCTTCTTT. Its translation is CASSVSPAADTEAFF.

This clone was recorded once. This chain connects TRBV27 to TRBJ2-3; D gene unclear. Germline values: CDR1 MNHEY, CDR2 SMNVEV (reference sequence). V was cut by 10 bases and J by 6 bases, with 11 bases left in between. The CDR3 has 11 amino acids. The CDR3 sequence is CATQHIDTQYF. The CDR3 region has the DNA TGTGCCACCCAGCACATTGATACGCAGTATTTT.

This clone was picked up one time. The V gene is TRBV28, the J gene TRBJ2-7, with TRBD1 identical over 9 bases. Germline V gene lookup returns CDR1 MDHEN and CDR2 SYDVKM. V was pared by 4 bases and J by 2 bases, with 9 bases of the junction left unmatched. The CDR3 totals 16 residues. DNA of the CDR3: TGTGCCAGCAGTTATCCCGGGACAGGGACAACCTACGAGCAGTACTTC. The encoded protein is CASSYPGTGTTYEQYF.

The V call is TRBV6-5, the J call TRBJ1-1; D is uncertain. The CDR3 loop spans 12 amino acids. CDR1 MNHEY and CDR2 SVGAGI come from the germline V gene. V shed 7 bases and J shed 1 base, with 7 bases lying between them. The CDR3 spells CASTRGNTEAFF. CDR3 nucleotides: TGTGCCAGCACTAGAGGGAACACTGAAGCTTTCTTT.